This T cell receptor beta chain derives from a study of blood T cell repertoires in COVID-19. Using immunoSEQ multiplex PCR, the repertoire was profiled, and TCRdb retains in-frame clones only, with some absent. The data contain 120,000 to 150,000 clones, roughly 85% of them seen just once; the ten biggest clones take up over 2.5%. Germline V gene lookup returns CDR1 KGHDR and CDR2 SFDVKD. V shed 4 bases and J shed 0 bases, with 12 bases lying between them. The CDR3 is 16 amino acids. The specimen was peripheral blood. The TCR was taken from a human donor with acute or convalescent COVID-19. The donor label of this sample is uncertain. This chain uses TRBV24-1 with TRBJ2-4; TRBD1 might be the D (5 bases). The chain's CDR3 is CATSEKGILAKNIQYF. For the CDR3, the DNA is TGTGCCACCAGTGAAAAGGGGATATTAGCCAAAAACATTCAGTACTTC.